Listed below are T cell receptor beta chains from one sample, sequenced in a study of blood T cell repertoires in COVID-19. The assay was immunoSEQ multiplex PCR, and TCRdb's table has in-frame clones only and misses some. In the table there are around 150,000 clones, about 91% of which are singletons. The sample taken for sequencing was peripheral blood. These receptors all stem from a woman aged 55-70 years who had recovered from COVID-19. CDR3s include the opening cysteine and the closing phenylalanine or tryptophan. Fields, in order: V gene, J gene, clone size, D gene, CDR3 protein, CDR3 DNA. The D gene is left open where the match is weak. The size entry is marked missing in some rows and otherwise reads once, few, many or a size class.

>TRBV7-9|TRBJ1-1|.|TRBD1
CASSFYKTGSVSEAFF
TGTGCCAGCAGCTTTTATAAGACAGGGTCAGTTTCTGAAGCTTTCTTT
>TRBV2|TRBJ1-5|few|.
CASQVDGNQPQHF
TGTGCCAGCCAGGTCGATGGCAATCAGCCCCAGCATTTT
>TRBV6-2/TRBV6-3|TRBJ2-4|.|.
CASSYGGIIAKNIQYF
TGTGCCAGCAGTTATGGCGGAATCATAGCCAAAAACATTCAGTACTTC
>TRBV12-3/TRBV12-4|TRBJ1-2|.|.
CASRVQSLHGYTF
TGTGCCAGCAGAGTACAGTCTCTCCATGGCTACACCTTC
>TRBV5-8|TRBJ2-1|few|TRBD2
CASRRGLAYNEQFF
TGTGCCAGCAGACGGGGACTAGCGTACAATGAGCAGTTCTTC
>TRBV5-4|TRBJ1-1|.|.
CAGGEMNTEAFF
TGTGCAGGGGGGGAAATGAACACTGAAGCTTTCTTT
>TRBV5-1|TRBJ1-5|.|.
CASSLDSGGGNQPQHF
TGCGCCAGCAGCTTGGATTCGGGGGGTGGCAATCAGCCCCAGCATTTT
>TRBV6-2/TRBV6-3|TRBJ2-6|once|TRBD1
CASSPTGGSGANVLTF
TGTGCCAGCAGTCCCACAGGGGGATCTGGGGCCAACGTCCTGACTTTC
>TRBV10-1|TRBJ1-3|.|.
CARAEVSSGNTIYF
TGCGCCAGAGCCGAGGTTAGCTCTGGAAACACCATATATTTT
>TRBV5-4|TRBJ2-5|once|TRBD2
CASSLRGGGETQYF
TGTGCCAGCAGCTTACGGGGGGGCGGGGAGACCCAGTACTTC
>TRBV28|TRBJ1-1|.|.
CASHSRRGLGATEAFF
TGTGCCAGCCATTCGAGGAGGGGCCTTGGGGCCACTGAAGCTTTCTTT
>TRBV7-3|TRBJ2-7|.|.
CASSAGAPNEQYF
TGTGCCAGCAGCGCGGGGGCGCCCAACGAGCAGTACTTC
>TRBV2|TRBJ1-6|once|TRBD1
CASSGTGDNSPLHF
TGTGCCAGCAGCGGGACAGGGGATAATTCACCCCTCCACTTT
>TRBV7-3|TRBJ2-1|.|TRBD2
CASSVTRGGTPDSYNEQFF
TGTGCCAGCAGCGTCACGCGGGGGGGTACCCCAGACTCCTACAATGAGCAGTTCTTC
>TRBV25-1|TRBJ2-1|.|.
CASSPRAFRHEQFF
TGTGCCAGCAGCCCCAGGGCTTTTCGCCATGAGCAGTTCTTC
>TRBV28|TRBJ2-2|.|.
CALGGANTGELFF
TGTGCCCTCGGAGGAGCGAACACCGGGGAGCTGTTTTTT
>TRBV5-4|TRBJ1-2|few|.
CASSLVAENYGYTF
TGTGCCAGCAGCTTGGTCGCGGAGAACTATGGCTACACCTTC
>TRBV11-2|TRBJ1-3|.|.
CASSPGGAYSGNTIYF
TGTGCCAGCAGCCCCGGGGGGGCGTACTCTGGAAACACCATATATTTT
>TRBV5-1|TRBJ1-3|.|.
CASSLGGAGNTIYF
TGCGCCAGCAGCTTAGGAGGAGCTGGAAACACCATATATTTT
>TRBV11-2|TRBJ1-2|.|.
CASSLSTNNYGYTF
TGTGCCAGCAGCTTATCCACTAATAACTATGGCTACACCTTC
>TRBV19|TRBJ1-2|.|.
CASSLTGSDYGYTF
TGTGCCAGTAGTCTAACAGGGAGTGACTATGGCTACACCTTC
>TRBV5-1|TRBJ2-3|.|TRBD1
CASSSGQVTDTQYF
TGCGCCAGCAGTTCGGGACAGGTCACAGATACGCAGTATTTT
>TRBV5-4|TRBJ2-1|.|.
CASSPGNNEQFF
TGTGCCAGCAGCCCGGGTAACAATGAGCAGTTCTTC
>TRBV18|TRBJ2-5|.|.
CASSPQGSRETQYF
TGTGCCAGCTCACCACAGGGGTCGAGGGAGACCCAGTACTTC
>TRBV5-4|TRBJ2-3|once|TRBD2
CASSIKGGGSTDTQYF
TGTGCCAGCTCCATAAAGGGCGGGGGGAGTACAGATACGCAGTATTTT
>TRBV28|TRBJ1-1|.|.
CASSLYDRLNTEAFF
TGTGCCAGCAGTTTATACGACAGACTGAACACTGAAGCTTTTTTT
>TRBV29-1|TRBJ1-1|.|TRBD1
CSVGGTDRVAFF
TGCAGCGTTGGTGGGACAGACAGGGTAGCTTTCTTT
>TRBV28|TRBJ2-4|.|TRBD1
CASSSGQGPDIQYF
TGTGCCAGCAGTTCCGGACAGGGGCCGGACATTCAGTACTTC
>TRBV5-1|TRBJ1-4|once|.
CASWKGQGVNEKLFF
TGCGCCAGCTGGAAGGGGCAAGGGGTTAATGAAAAACTGTTTTTT
>TRBV12-3/TRBV12-4|TRBJ1-1|few|.
CASMSAGGTEAFF
TGTGCCAGCATGAGCGCGGGCGGCACTGAAGCTTTCTTT
>TRBV15|TRBJ1-1|.|.
CATSRDRQGFTEAFF
TGTGCCACCAGCAGAGATAGGCAGGGCTTCACTGAAGCTTTCTTT
>TRBV11-2|TRBJ2-6|.|TRBD1
CASSFGQAGANVLTF
TGTGCCAGCAGCTTCGGACAGGCTGGGGCCAACGTCCTGACTTTC
>TRBV7-9|TRBJ2-1|.|TRBD1
CASSLALGQVNYNEQFF
TGTGCCAGCAGCTTAGCGCTCGGACAGGTAAATTACAATGAGCAGTTCTTC
>TRBV7-9|TRBJ2-3|.|TRBD1
CASSLIGGQGGADTQYF
TGTGCCAGCAGCTTGATTGGTGGACAGGGTGGGGCAGATACGCAGTATTTT
>TRBV28|TRBJ1-2|.|TRBD1
CASRGQGVGYTF
TGTGCCAGCAGGGGACAGGGGGTCGGCTACACCTTC
>TRBV11-2|TRBJ1-2|.|TRBD1
CASSSLQGAIYGYTF
TGTGCCAGCAGCTCCCTACAGGGGGCCATCTATGGCTACACCTTC
>TRBV5-6|TRBJ1-1|.|.
CASSSLQLVGYTEAFF
TGTGCCAGCAGCTCCCTCCAGCTTGTCGGGTACACTGAAGCTTTCTTT
>TRBV28|TRBJ1-5|.|.
CASIETGGSHQPQHF
TGTGCCAGCATTGAAACCGGGGGTTCTCATCAGCCCCAGCATTTT
>TRBV7-6|TRBJ2-1|.|TRBD2
CASSLRLAGAKDNEQFF
TGTGCCAGCAGCCTCCGACTAGCGGGGGCCAAGGACAATGAGCAGTTCTTC
>TRBV6-4|TRBJ1-5|.|TRBD1
CASTDRDRVPRVRSNQPQHF
TGTGCCAGCACCGACCGGGACAGGGTCCCCCGCGTACGCAGCAATCAGCCCCAGCATTTT
>TRBV2|TRBJ2-7|.|.
CASSAQGIYEQYF
TGTGCCAGCAGTGCACAGGGAATCTACGAGCAGTACTTC
>TRBV15|TRBJ2-5|.|.
CATSRGRGQETQYF
TGTGCCACCAGCAGAGGCCGGGGACAAGAGACCCAGTACTTC
>TRBV29-1|TRBJ2-3|.|TRBD2
CSTQKSGGATDTQYF
TGCAGCACACAAAAGTCGGGGGGGGCCACAGATACGCAGTATTTT
>TRBV19|TRBJ2-5|.|TRBD2
CASSAPGLANQETQYF
TGTGCCAGTAGCGCACCGGGACTAGCGAATCAAGAGACCCAGTACTTC
>TRBV5-1|TRBJ1-2|once|.
CASSLAGEVGYTF
TGCGCCAGCAGCTTGGCGGGGGAGGTTGGCTACACCTTC
>TRBV28|TRBJ2-5|.|TRBD2
CASSNSGVETQYF
TGTGCCAGCAGTAATAGCGGGGTAGAGACCCAGTACTTC
>TRBV6-6|TRBJ1-6|.|.
CASSHRPESSYNSPLHF
TGTGCCAGCAGTCACCGTCCGGAGAGCTCCTATAATTCACCCCTCCACTTT
>TRBV19|TRBJ1-5|.|TRBD1
CASSIGTGFQPQHF
TGTGCCAGTAGTATCGGGACAGGATTTCAGCCCCAGCATTTT
>TRBV5-4|TRBJ2-2|.|TRBD2
CAIETSAPNTGELFF
TGTGCCATCGAAACTAGCGCCCCGAACACCGGGGAGCTGTTTTTT
>TRBV20-1|TRBJ1-2|.|.
CSDSTNYGYTF
TGCAGTGACAGTACTAACTATGGCTACACCTTC
>TRBV18|TRBJ2-1|.|TRBD1
CASSSGTGGENEQFF
TGTGCCAGCTCATCCGGGACAGGGGGCGAGAATGAGCAGTTCTTC
>TRBV5-4|TRBJ2-4|many|.
CASSLESGTSENIQYF
TGTGCCAGCAGCTTAGAATCCGGGACATCCGAGAACATTCAGTACTTC
>TRBV14|TRBJ2-3|.|.
CASSLNAVFTDTQYF
TGTGCCAGCAGCCTAAACGCGGTTTTCACAGATACGCAGTATTTT
>TRBV7-6|TRBJ2-5|.|.
CASSLYNQETQYF
TGTGCCAGCAGCTTATACAATCAGGAGACCCAGTACTTC
>TRBV7-2|TRBJ2-5|.|.
CASSLAWQEGTQYF
TGTGCCAGCAGCTTAGCTTGGCAGGAGGGGACCCAGTACTTC
>TRBV11-1|TRBJ1-1|.|TRBD1
CASSFSQVRQGAKAFF
TGTGCCAGCAGCTTTAGCCAGGTGCGGCAGGGGGCAAAAGCTTTCTTT
>TRBV5-1|TRBJ2-2|.|.
CATKEAAENTGELFF
TGCGCCACCAAAGAAGCAGCGGAGAACACCGGGGAGCTGTTTTTT